Listed below are T cell receptor beta chains from one sample, sequenced in a study of blood T cell repertoires in COVID-19. Data came from immunoSEQ multiplex PCR; TCRdb stores just in-frame clones and leaves some out. The repertoire holds roughly 250,000 clones, approximately 90% seen once, with approximately 0.84% in the top ten. The material sequenced was peripheral blood. The receptors shown here come from a man under 40 with acute or convalescent COVID-19. The CDR3 runs from the conserved cysteine through the conserved F or W. D genes are given only for firm matches. Clone size is shown for a subset of rows, as once, few, many or a class of expanded clone.

clone size,D gene,V gene,J gene,CDR3 length,CDR3 protein,CDR3 DNA
NA,NA,TRBV28,TRBJ1-5,15,CASRLPAGGNQPQHF,TGTGCCAGCAGGCTCCCCGCTGGGGGGAATCAGCCCCAGCATTTT
few,NA,TRBV28,TRBJ1-5,14,CASSLPGPYQPQHF,TGTGCCAGCAGTTTACCAGGGCCCTATCAGCCCCAGCATTTT
few,TRBD1,TRBV5-1,TRBJ2-7,14,CASRGQRGSYEQYF,TGCGCCAGCCGGGGACAGCGAGGCTCCTACGAGCAGTACTTC
few,TRBD1,TRBV5-5,TRBJ1-1,13,CASSGTVNTEAFF,TGTGCCAGCAGCGGGACAGTAAACACTGAAGCTTTCTTT
NA,NA,TRBV5-6,TRBJ1-1,15,CASSFGRVRGTEAFF,TGTGCCAGCAGCTTCGGCAGGGTACGTGGCACTGAAGCTTTCTTT
NA,TRBD1,TRBV30,TRBJ1-5,15,CAWGRSGTVNQPQHF,TGTGCCTGGGGCCGATCCGGGACAGTCAATCAGCCCCAGCATTTT
NA,NA,TRBV10-3,TRBJ1-1,13,CAISEAGITEAFF,TGTGCCATCAGTGAGGCAGGGATCACTGAAGCTTTCTTT
NA,NA,TRBV19,TRBJ1-5,14,CASSPRDSNQPQHF,TGTGCCAGTAGCCCCCGGGATAGCAATCAGCCCCAGCATTTT
NA,TRBD1,TRBV3-1/TRBV3-2,TRBJ2-1,15,CASSQYRDRGSEQFF,TGTGCCAGCAGCCAATACCGGGACAGGGGGAGTGAGCAGTTCTTC
NA,TRBD2,TRBV5-6,TRBJ2-5,15,CASSLRLAGRETQYF,TGTGCCAGCAGCTTACGACTAGCGGGGCGGGAGACCCAGTACTTC
once,NA,TRBV12-3/TRBV12-4,TRBJ1-5,13,CASSWAENQPQHF,TGTGCCAGCAGTTGGGCCGAGAATCAGCCCCAGCATTTT
NA,NA,TRBV6-1,TRBJ1-5,14,CASSETQGNQPQHF,TGTGCCAGCAGTGAAACACAGGGCAATCAGCCCCAGCATTTT
NA,TRBD1,TRBV27,TRBJ1-5,16,CASSAWTGQSNQPQHF,TGTGCCAGCAGCGCCTGGACAGGGCAGAGCAATCAGCCCCAGCATTTT
NA,TRBD1,TRBV7-9,TRBJ2-7,17,CASSPLISTGGMNEQYF,TGTGCCAGCAGCCCACTCATTTCGACAGGGGGCATGAACGAGCAGTACTTC
NA,NA,TRBV9,TRBJ2-3,15,CASSPGGGGTDTQYF,TGTGCCAGCAGCCCCGGAGGGGGCGGCACAGATACGCAGTATTTT
NA,NA,TRBV28,TRBJ2-2,15,CASRRVSRNTGELFF,TGTGCCAGCAGGAGAGTCTCACGTAACACCGGGGAGCTGTTTTTT
NA,NA,TRBV29-1,TRBJ2-7,13,CSVEDLRSREQYF,TGCAGCGTTGAAGATCTGAGGTCTCGGGAGCAGTACTTC
NA,NA,TRBV30,TRBJ2-7,13,CAWSRGYSYEQYF,TGTGCCTGGAGTAGGGGGTACTCCTACGAGCAGTACTTC
NA,NA,TRBV11-1,TRBJ2-1,15,CASSQGSQLRYEQFF,TGTGCCAGCAGCCAGGGGTCCCAACTCCGGTATGAGCAGTTCTTC
NA,TRBD1,TRBV18,TRBJ1-5,15,CASSPSTGVSQPQHF,TGTGCCAGCTCACCGAGTACAGGGGTTAGCCAGCCCCAGCATTTT
NA,NA,TRBV30,TRBJ1-6,13,CAWGRTVKSPLHF,TGTGCCTGGGGGAGGACAGTTAAATCACCCCTCCACTTT
NA,TRBD2,TRBV4-1,TRBJ2-1,16,CASSHKKGSTSGEQFF,TGCGCCAGCAGCCATAAAAAAGGATCGACTAGCGGCGAGCAGTTCTTC
NA,TRBD2,TRBV28,TRBJ2-7,15,CASEKGILAGYEQYF,TGTGCCAGCGAGAAAGGGATACTAGCGGGATATGAGCAGTACTTC
NA,NA,TRBV7-9,TRBJ1-5,14,CASSLAGDNQPQHF,TGTGCCAGCAGCTTAGCAGGGGACAACCAGCCCCAGCATTTT
NA,NA,TRBV19,TRBJ1-1,15,CASSIMQAAGTEAFF,TGTGCCAGTAGTATAATGCAGGCAGCGGGCACTGAAGCTTTCTTT
NA,TRBD1,TRBV6-6,TRBJ2-1,16,CASRPPGQISYNEQFF,TGTGCCAGCAGGCCCCCGGGACAGATCTCCTACAATGAGCAGTTCTTC
NA,NA,TRBV19,TRBJ1-5,15,CASSSGASGNQPQHF,TGTGCCAGTAGTTCAGGCGCCTCCGGTAATCAGCCCCAGCATTTT
NA,NA,TRBV15,TRBJ1-5,13,CATSLARNQPQHF,TGTGCCACCAGCCTGGCGAGGAATCAGCCCCAGCATTTT
NA,TRBD1,TRBV7-7,TRBJ2-1,13,CASSFQGANEQFF,TGTGCTAGCAGCTTTCAGGGGGCGAATGAGCAGTTCTTC
few,TRBD1,TRBV28,TRBJ1-6,15,CASSPRDRGNSPLHF,TGTGCCAGCAGTCCCCGGGACAGGGGTAATTCACCCCTCCACTTT
NA,NA,TRBV3-1/TRBV3-2,TRBJ2-7,15,CASSQGTTGSYEQYF,TGTGCCAGCAGCCAAGGGACTACCGGCTCCTACGAGCAGTACTTC